These 7 T cell receptor beta chains originate from one sample sequenced in a study of blood T cell repertoires in COVID-19. Only in-frame clones appear in the TCRdb table, and some are missing; sequencing was by immunoSEQ multiplex PCR. Of under 150,000 clones in the sample, 86% were seen once. Sequenced material: PBMCs or T cells enriched from blood (not recorded which). These receptor sequences come from a woman aged 50 to 65 who had recovered from COVID-19.

V and J are TRBV6-2 or TRBV6-3 and TRBJ2-3; 9 nucleotides line up with TRBD2. The CDR3 runs to 17 residues. V lost 5 bases and J lost 0; bases outside the gene matches: 9. Germline lookup yields CDR1 MNHEY and CDR2 SVGEGT. CDR3 bases: TGTGCCAGCAGTCTTATTCTAGCGGGGATTAGCACAGATACGCAGTATTTT. Amino acid sequence: CASSLILAGISTDTQYF.

The chain carries TRBV7-5 and TRBJ2-7; TRBD1, as called in the table, went unchecked against the DNA. TRBV7-5 is assigned pseudogene status. The CDR3 is 15 amino acids. The CDR3 region is CARSLEKVGRVEQYF. The DNA of the CDR3 is TGTGCCAGAAGCTTAGAAAAAGTCGGCAGGGTCGAGCAGTACTTC.

This clone was seen a single time. The chain employs TRBV6-5 and TRBJ1-4; 7 nucleotides match TRBD1. In germline, CDR1 is MNHEY, CDR2 SVGAGI. Trimming removed 4 bases from V and 2 bases from J; junction bases left unmatched: 4. CDR3 size: 15 residues. CDR3 nucleotide sequence: TGTGCCAGCAGTTCGACAGGGTTCACTAATGAAAAACTGTTTTTT. It translates to CASSSTGFTNEKLFF.

This clone came up once. The rearrangement uses TRBV27 and TRBJ2-1, with 7 bases matching TRBD2. Looked up from germline, CDR1 is MNHEY and CDR2 is SMNVEV (reference sequence). The CDR3 sequence is 15 residues long. J gave up 4 bases and V 0 bases, and 3 bases lay outside the gene matches. This CDR3 reads CASSLSASGYNEQFF. The CDR3 nucleotides read TGTGCCAGCAGTTTATCGGCTAGCGGATACAATGAGCAGTTCTTC.

This clone was observed once. This chain joins TRBV4-1 and TRBJ1-1; TRBD1 aligns across 9 bases. Per the germline V gene, CDR1 is MGHRA and CDR2 is YSYEKL. Unmatched junction bases numbered 6, after V lost 1 base and J lost 3 bases. This CDR3 is built from 16 residues. Here the CDR3 DNA reads TGCGCCAGCAGCCAAGCCTTGACAGGGGGGGACACTGAAGCTTTCTTT. It translates to CASSQALTGGDTEAFF.

The gene calls are TRBV5-1 and TRBJ1-2; D possibly corresponds to TRBD1 (5 bases). Trimming pared 4 bases from V and 2 bases from J, leaving 18 bases between. CDR3 size: 16 residues. Germline V gene lookup returns CDR1 SGHRS and CDR2 YFSETQ. CDR3 DNA sequence: TGCGCCAGCAGCCCAGGCGTTGGGGGGGTGAACTATGGCTACACCTTC. It translates to CASSPGVGGVNYGYTF.

The chain carries TRBV29-1 and TRBJ2-1; 8 bases line up with TRBD1. The CDR3 is made up of 12 amino acids. The germline V gene has CDR1 SQVTM and CDR2 ANQGSEA. The ends lost 6 bases at V and 5 bases at J; junction bases unmatched: 3. CDR3 nucleotide sequence: TGCAGCGTCCTACAGGGGGACAATGAGCAGTTCTTC. Its protein product is CSVLQGDNEQFF.